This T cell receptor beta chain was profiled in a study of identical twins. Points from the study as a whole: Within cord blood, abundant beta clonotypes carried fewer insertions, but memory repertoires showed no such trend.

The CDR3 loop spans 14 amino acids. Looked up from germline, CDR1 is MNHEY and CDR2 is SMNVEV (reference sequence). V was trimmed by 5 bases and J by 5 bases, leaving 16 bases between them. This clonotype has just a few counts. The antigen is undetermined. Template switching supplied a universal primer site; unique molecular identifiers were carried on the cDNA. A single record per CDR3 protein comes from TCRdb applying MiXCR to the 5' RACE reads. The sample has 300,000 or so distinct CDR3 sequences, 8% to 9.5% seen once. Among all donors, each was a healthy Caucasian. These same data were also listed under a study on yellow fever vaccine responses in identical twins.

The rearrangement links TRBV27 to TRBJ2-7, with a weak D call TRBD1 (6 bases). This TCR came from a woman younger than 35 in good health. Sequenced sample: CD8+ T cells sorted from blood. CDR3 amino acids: CASSPLGAHDEQYF. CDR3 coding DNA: TGTGCCAGCAGTCCTCTGGGGGCCCATGACGAGCAGTACTTC.